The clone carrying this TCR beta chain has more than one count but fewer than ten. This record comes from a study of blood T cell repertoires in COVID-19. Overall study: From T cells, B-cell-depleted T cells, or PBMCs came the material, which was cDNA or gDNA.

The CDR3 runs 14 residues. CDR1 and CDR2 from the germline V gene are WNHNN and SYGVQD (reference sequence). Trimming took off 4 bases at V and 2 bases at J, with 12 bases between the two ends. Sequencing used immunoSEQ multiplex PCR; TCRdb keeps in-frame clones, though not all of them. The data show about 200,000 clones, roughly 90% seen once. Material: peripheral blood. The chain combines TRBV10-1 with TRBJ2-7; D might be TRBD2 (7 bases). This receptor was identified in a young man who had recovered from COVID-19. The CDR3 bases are TGCGCCAGCAGTGCTCGGGGGGCGGCCTACGAGCAGTACTTC. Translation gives CASSARGAAYEQYF.